A single sample is the source of the 27 T cell receptor beta chains below, sequenced in a study of identifying expanded T cells in peripheral blood (dated by TCRdb to about 2019). Receptors were amplified or captured by the immunoSEQ multiplex PCR assay. TCRdb provides this immuneACCESS table in a form limited to in-frame rearrangements. Some clones are lacking; in checked studies, under half of them reflect an unresolved V gene, and why the rest are absent is not known. Present in this sample are tens of thousands of clones, about four fifths of which were seen just once. The top ten hold about 18% of the sample. The sample consisted of blood. Receptors originate from a person aged 18 to 75 in good health.

The chain joins TRBV9 to TRBJ2-3; TRBD2 aligns across 11 bases. V lost 3 bases, J lost 1 base, and 1 base stayed unmatched. The germline CDR1 and CDR2 sequences are SGDLS and YYNGEE. The CDR3 has 15 amino acids. The CDR3 nucleotides read TGTGCCAGCAGCGCTAGCGGGGGGCGCACAGATACGCAGTATTTT. Its translation: CASSASGGRTDTQYF.

This clone appeared a few times. V usage is TRBV30 and J usage is TRBJ1-6, with a weak D call TRBD1 (5 bases). V was trimmed by 3 bases and J by 7 bases, leaving 13 bases between them. The CDR3 length is 14 residues. The germline V gene encodes CDR1 GTSNPN and CDR2 SVGIG (reference sequence). The CDR3 protein is CAWSEDIGNSPLHF. CDR3 nucleotides: TGTGCCTGGAGCGAGGACATAGGCAATTCACCCCTCCACTTT.

In its sample, this clone was seen once. The rearrangement links TRBV2 to TRBJ1-4; D is unresolved. The V and J ends lost 5 bases and 0 bases respectively, with 10 bases between them. The CDR3 length is 15 residues. CDR1 and CDR2 (germline): SNHLY, FYNNEI. In nucleotides, the CDR3 is TGTGCCAGCAGTTGGGAGGCCACAACTAATGAAAAACTGTTTTTT. The encoded protein is CASSWEATTNEKLFF. Full variable domain (outside the CDR3, taken from reference TRBV2 and TRBJ1-4): EPEVTQTPSHQVTQMGQEVILRCVPISNHLYFYWYRQILGQKVEFLVSFYNNEISEKSEIFDDQFSVERPDGSNFTLKIRSTKLEDSAMYFCASSWEATTNEKLFFGSGTQLSVL.

The chain employs TRBV6-5 and TRBJ2-7; possibly TRBD1 or TRBD2 for D (5 bases each). This CDR3 has 13 amino acids. Germline V gene lookup returns CDR1 MNHEY and CDR2 SVGAGI. The germline V and J ends were trimmed by 6 bases and 6 bases, with 15 bases remaining between them. The CDR3: CASSRGPSGEQYF. CDR3 DNA: TGTGCCAGCAGCCGGGGACCGTCGGGCGAGCAGTACTTC.

The chain recombines TRBV6-1 with TRBJ2-7, with D possibly being TRBD2 (5 bases). The germline V gene has CDR1 MNHNS and CDR2 SASEGT. The CDR3 has 15 amino acids. V dropped 8 bases and J dropped 3 bases, with 20 bases sitting between them. The CDR3 loop reads CASGEQAKTLYEQYV. CDR3 nucleotide sequence: TGTGCCAGCGGGGAGCAGGCGAAGACCCTCTACGAGCAGTACGTC.

This chain uses TRBV5-8 with TRBJ1-5, with D possibly TRBD1 on 5 matching bases. The V and J ends lost 2 bases and 6 bases respectively, with 6 bases between them. The CDR3 has 12 residues. CDR1 and CDR2 (germline): SGHTS, YDEGEE. Here the CDR3 DNA reads TGTGCCAGCAGCTTAGGGGTTCAGCCCCAGCATTTT. As protein: CASSLGVQPQHF.

The chain uses TRBV20-1 and TRBJ1-1; D gene unclear. Deletions cut 6 bases from V and 4 bases from J, with 9 bases between. The CDR3 has 11 residues. Germline CDR1 and CDR2: DFQATT and SNEGSKA (reference sequence). The CDR3 reads CSAREGTEAFF. The CDR3 bases are TGCAGTGCAAGGGAGGGCACTGAAGCTTTCTTT.

Only a few counts were recorded for this clone. The chain recombines TRBV5-1 with TRBJ1-2, with 7 bases that match TRBD1. With V trimmed by 2 bases and J by 5 bases, 6 bases remained unmatched. Germline-derived CDR1 and CDR2 are SGHRS and YFSETQ. CDR3 size: 14 residues. CDR3 residues: CASSFQGDTYGYTF. The CDR3 DNA is TGCGCCAGCAGCTTCCAGGGGGACACTTATGGCTACACCTTC.

This rearrangement joins TRBV10-3 to TRBJ2-7, with D possibly matching TRBD2 (6 bases). Trimming cost V 6 bases and J 4 bases, with 16 bases left between them. Germline assignment: CDR1 ENHRY and CDR2 SYGVKD. This CDR3 contains 14 residues. The CDR3 spells CAIRGTAEGYEQYF. The CDR3 nucleotides are TGTGCCATCAGGGGGACTGCCGAAGGGTACGAGCAGTACTTC.

This sequence joins TRBV6-5 and TRBJ2-7; no firm D call. V was shortened by 5 bases and J by 6 bases, with 17 bases between the two germline ends. Per the germline V gene, CDR1 is MNHEY and CDR2 is SVGAGI. The CDR3 is 14 amino acids. The CDR3, as DNA: TGTGCCAGCAGTGACTTAACGGGCGGTGCCGAGCAGTACGTC. Translation: CASSDLTGGAEQYV.

The chain combines TRBV2 with TRBJ2-7, with D possibly TRBD1 on 6 matching bases. The V and J ends lost 3 bases and 3 bases respectively, with 15 bases between them. Germline V CDR1 and CDR2: SNHLY, FYNNEI. There are 15 residues in the CDR3. The CDR3 loop reads CASSEWQGPDYEQYV. CDR3 coding DNA: TGTGCCAGCAGTGAGTGGCAGGGGCCCGACTACGAGCAGTACGTC.

The table lists this clone with a few counts. The gene calls are TRBV5-4 and TRBJ2-7; TRBD1 aligns across 7 bases. Germline-derived CDR1 and CDR2 are SGHNT and YYREEE (reference sequence). Losses at the gene ends were 3 bases for V and 0 bases for J; bases not matched to a gene: 6. The CDR3 runs to 15 residues. CDR3 in DNA: TGTGCCAGCAGCTCCACAGGGGCCAGCTCCTACGAGCAGTACTTC. It codes for CASSSTGASSYEQYF.

The chain is built from TRBV7-2 and TRBJ1-2; no firm D call. This CDR3 spans 13 amino acids. V lost 1 base, J lost 4 bases, and 7 bases lay in between. The germline V gene has CDR1 SGHTA and CDR2 FQGNSA. The CDR3 loop is CASSLGEVYGYTF. CDR3 DNA: TGTGCCAGCAGCTTAGGAGAAGTCTATGGCTACACCTTC.

This chain joins TRBV7-7 and TRBJ1-1; D ambiguous. This CDR3 is 13 amino acids long. Trimming left V 3 bases short and J 3 bases short, with 8 bases between. Looked up from germline, CDR1 is SSHAT and CDR2 is FNYEAQ (reference sequence). CDR3 DNA sequence: TGTGCCAGCAGCTTCCGATTGGACACTGAAGCTTTCTTT. Residues: CASSFRLDTEAFF. Combining the CDR3 with reference TRBV7-7 and TRBJ1-1 gives the whole variable domain GAGVSQSPRYKVTKRGQDVTLRCDPISSHATLYWYQQALGQGPEFLTYFNYEAQPDKSGLPSDRFSAERPEGSISTLTIQRTEQRDSAMYRCASSFRLDTEAFFGQGTRLTVV.

Regarding this clone: The limits of the CDR3 on the DNA are not certain, so only TCRdb's listed CDR3 is given. J is TRBJ1-2 and V is TRBV19; TRBD1, the D gene given by the table, was not confirmed from the DNA. Termini included, the CDR3 measures 13 amino acids. Germline CDR1 and CDR2: LNHDA and SQIVND (reference sequence). The CDR3 is CASRVGQGALRTF.

This clone was recorded once. This rearrangement joins TRBV2 to TRBJ2-7, with D perhaps matching TRBD2 (5 bases). The germline V gene has CDR1 SNHLY and CDR2 FYNNEI. Trimming cost V 2 bases and J 0 bases, with 11 bases left between them. The CDR3 is 15 residues long. The CDR3, as DNA: TGTGCCAGCAGTGAATCGGTAGCGCCCTCCTACGAGCAGTACGTC. Its translation is CASSESVAPSYEQYV.

This chain connects TRBV6-1 to TRBJ2-7; a weak D match, TRBD1 (5 bases). The germline gives CDR1 MNHNS, CDR2 SASEGT. Trimming pared 6 bases from V and 4 bases from J, leaving 13 bases between. The CDR3 extends over 13 amino acids. The CDR3 DNA follows: TGTGCCAGCAGGGAGACTCAGGGATACGAGCAGTACGTC. It translates to CASRETQGYEQYV.

The V call is TRBV4-3, the J call TRBJ2-7, with D possibly being TRBD1 (6 bases). The CDR3 runs 14 residues. V was cut by 5 bases and J by 0 bases, with 11 bases left in between. CDR1 LGHNA and CDR2 YSLEER come from the germline V gene. In DNA form, the CDR3 reads TGCGCCAGCAGCAGAACCAGGGGCTCCTACGAGCAGTACTTC. Translated: CASSRTRGSYEQYF.

V is TRBV2 and J is TRBJ1-1; no reliable D call. This CDR3 contains 14 residues. V was clipped by 8 bases and J by 0 bases, with 13 bases between them. Germline V gene sequence: CDR1 SNHLY, CDR2 FYNNEI. CDR3 nucleotides: TGTGCCAGCGAGGCACTCGGAATGAACACTGAAGCTTTCTTT. This codes for CASEALGMNTEAFF.

The V and J genes are TRBV29-1 and TRBJ1-2; D perhaps matches TRBD1 (6 bases). Germline CDR1 SQVTM, CDR2 ANQGSEA. CDR3 size: 12 residues. V shed 7 bases and J shed 2 bases, with 11 bases lying between them. The CDR3 protein is CSGRQENYGYTF. The CDR3 coding sequence is TGCAGCGGCAGACAGGAGAACTATGGCTACACCTTC.

The chain employs TRBV11-2 and TRBJ1-3; 12 bases fit TRBD1. This CDR3 spans 19 amino acids. V lost 5 bases, J lost 1 base, and 12 bases stayed unmatched. Looked up from germline, CDR1 is SGHAT and CDR2 is FQNNGV. The CDR3 sequence: CASSVSRDRGQKSGNTIYF. The CDR3 DNA is TGTGCCAGCAGCGTCTCCCGGGACAGGGGGCAAAAATCTGGAAACACCATATATTTT.

The rearrangement links TRBV27 to TRBJ1-2; D unresolved. Germline values: CDR1 MNHEY, CDR2 SMNVEV (reference sequence). Trimming removed 6 bases from V and 0 bases from J, with 11 bases in between. This CDR3 region has 14 residues. This CDR3 is CASSPSYSNYGYTF. The CDR3 DNA reads as TGTGCCAGCAGCCCCTCATATTCTAACTATGGCTACACCTTC.

On this clone itself: The junction departs from germline at one end; a sequencing error may be responsible. This chain links TRBV5-1 with TRBJ1-2; tentative D call: TRBD1 (5 bases). The CDR3 runs to 14 residues. Germline V gene lookup returns CDR1 SGHRS and CDR2 YFSETQ. CDR3 nucleotide sequence: TGCGCCAGCAGCGGCCGTCAGGGTTGGCATGGCCACACCTTC. Translation: CASSGRQGWHGHTF.

V is TRBV11-2 and J is TRBJ1-1, with D uncertain. Trimming stripped 1 base from V and 1 base from J, with 10 bases between. CDR1 and CDR2 (germline): SGHAT, FQNNGV. The length of the CDR3 is 15 residues. DNA for the CDR3: TGTGCCAGCAGCTTAGCGTGGAATCGGAACACTGAAGCTTTCTTT. Translated, it gives CASSLAWNRNTEAFF. The variable domain in full, completed from reference TRBV11-2 and TRBJ1-1, reads EAGVAQSPRYKIIEKRQSVAFWCNPISGHATLYWYQQILGQGPKLLIQFQNNGVVDDSQLPKDRFSAERLKGVDSTLKIQPAKLEDSAVYLCASSLAWNRNTEAFFGQGTRLTVV.

The V and J genes are TRBV6-1 and TRBJ2-2; D not resolved. V dropped 5 bases and J dropped 0 bases, with 10 bases sitting between them. The CDR3 extends over 15 amino acids. Germline assignment: CDR1 MNHNS and CDR2 SASEGT. Here the CDR3 reads CASSIAQTNTGELFF. The CDR3 DNA is TGTGCCAGCAGTATCGCACAAACGAACACCGGGGAGCTGTTTTTT.

V gene TRBV19 combines with J gene TRBJ2-7; D gene ambiguous. Trimming removed 4 bases at V and 3 bases at J, with 16 bases between. Germline assignment: CDR1 LNHDA and CDR2 SQIVND (reference sequence). The CDR3 runs to 15 residues. The CDR3 here is CASSNPDPSGYEQYF. The CDR3 bases are TGTGCCAGTAGTAACCCGGACCCGTCTGGCTACGAGCAGTACTTC.

V usage is TRBV30 and J usage is TRBJ1-3; tentatively, D is TRBD1 (5 bases). The V end lost 2 bases, the J end lost 0 bases, and 11 bases lay between the germline ends. Germline V gene data show CDR1 as GTSNPN and CDR2 as SVGIG (reference sequence). The CDR3 loop spans 15 amino acids. The CDR3 reads CAWSMGTSSGNTIYF. The CDR3 DNA sequence: TGTGCCTGGAGTATGGGGACGAGCTCTGGAAACACCATATATTTT.